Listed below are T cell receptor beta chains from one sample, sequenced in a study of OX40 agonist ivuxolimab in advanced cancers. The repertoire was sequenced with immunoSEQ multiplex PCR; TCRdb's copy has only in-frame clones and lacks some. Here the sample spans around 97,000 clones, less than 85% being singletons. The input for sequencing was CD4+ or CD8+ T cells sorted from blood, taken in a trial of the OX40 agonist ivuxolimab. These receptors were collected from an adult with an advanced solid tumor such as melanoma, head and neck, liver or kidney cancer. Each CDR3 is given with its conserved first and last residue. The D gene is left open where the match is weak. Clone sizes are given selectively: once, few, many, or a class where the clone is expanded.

cdr3_aa: CASSLALAGGREQYF; cdr3_nt: TGTGCCAGCAGCTTGGCACTAGCGGGAGGGAGAGAGCAGTACTTC; cdr3_length: 15; j_call: TRBJ2-7; d_call: TRBD2; v_call: TRBV7-2; clone_size: -
cdr3_aa: CASSIRGLGTDTQYF; cdr3_nt: TGTGCCAGTAGTATCCGGGGGCTTGGCACAGATACGCAGTATTTT; cdr3_length: 15; j_call: TRBJ2-3; d_call: -; v_call: TRBV19; clone_size: -
cdr3_aa: CASSQEEGSSYEQYF; cdr3_nt: TGCGCCAGCAGCCAAGAGGAAGGTAGCTCCTACGAGCAGTACTTC; cdr3_length: 15; j_call: TRBJ2-7; d_call: -; v_call: TRBV4-1; clone_size: -
cdr3_aa: CASWRGLSTEAFF; cdr3_nt: TGTGCCAGCTGGAGAGGGCTGAGCACTGAAGCTTTCTTT; cdr3_length: 13; j_call: TRBJ1-1; d_call: -; v_call: TRBV6-1; clone_size: -
cdr3_aa: CASSLQLGTGRGGYTF; cdr3_nt: TGTGCCAGCAGCTTACAGTTGGGGACAGGGCGAGGTGGCTACACCTTC; cdr3_length: 16; j_call: TRBJ1-2; d_call: TRBD1; v_call: TRBV7-9; clone_size: few
cdr3_aa: CASSIGGGDTQYF; cdr3_nt: TGTGCCAGCAGCATAGGGGGTGGAGATACGCAGTATTTT; cdr3_length: 13; j_call: TRBJ2-3; d_call: -; v_call: TRBV5-4; clone_size: -
cdr3_aa: CASSPSVQSAVEAFF; cdr3_nt: TGTGCCAGCAGCCCCTCCGTCCAGAGCGCCGTTGAAGCTTTCTTT; cdr3_length: 15; j_call: TRBJ1-1; d_call: -; v_call: TRBV27; clone_size: -
cdr3_aa: CASRSGTEGETQYF; cdr3_nt: TGTGCCAGCCGGTCGGGGACAGAGGGGGAGACCCAGTACTTC; cdr3_length: 14; j_call: TRBJ2-5; d_call: TRBD1; v_call: TRBV7-9; clone_size: -
cdr3_aa: CASRSKVGASYGYTF; cdr3_nt: TGTGCCAGCAGGAGTAAGGTGGGGGCTTCCTATGGCTACACCTTC; cdr3_length: 15; j_call: TRBJ1-2; d_call: -; v_call: TRBV28; clone_size: -
cdr3_aa: CASLLAWGGAYEQYF; cdr3_nt: TGCGCCAGTCTTCTTGCGTGGGGGGGAGCCTACGAGCAGTACTTC; cdr3_length: 15; j_call: TRBJ2-7; d_call: TRBD2; v_call: TRBV10-2; clone_size: -
cdr3_aa: CASSLGLAGNEQFF; cdr3_nt: TGCGCCAGCAGCTTAGGACTAGCGGGCAATGAGCAGTTCTTC; cdr3_length: 14; j_call: TRBJ2-1; d_call: TRBD2; v_call: TRBV5-1; clone_size: few
cdr3_aa: CASSGPGLASEQYF; cdr3_nt: TGCGCCAGCAGCGGACCGGGACTAGCGAGCGAGCAGTACTTC; cdr3_length: 14; j_call: TRBJ2-7; d_call: TRBD2; v_call: TRBV5-1; clone_size: -
cdr3_aa: CASIPGLSSYEQYF; cdr3_nt: TGTGCCAGCATTCCGGGACTTAGTTCCTACGAGCAGTACTTC; cdr3_length: 14; j_call: TRBJ2-7; d_call: -; v_call: TRBV6-1; clone_size: -
cdr3_aa: CASRPDEGRTEAFF; cdr3_nt: TGCGCCAGCAGGCCCGATGAGGGTAGGACTGAAGCTTTCTTT; cdr3_length: 14; j_call: TRBJ1-1; d_call: -; v_call: TRBV5-1; clone_size: -
cdr3_aa: CSVGGGVPSYEQYF; cdr3_nt: TGCAGCGTGGGTGGAGGCGTACCCTCCTACGAGCAGTACTTC; cdr3_length: 14; j_call: TRBJ2-7; d_call: -; v_call: TRBV29-1; clone_size: -
cdr3_aa: CASSSRSSLAGGYNEQFF; cdr3_nt: TGTGCCAGCAGCTCGAGGAGTAGTTTGGCAGGGGGCTACAATGAGCAGTTCTTC; cdr3_length: 18; j_call: TRBJ2-1; d_call: TRBD1; v_call: TRBV5-6; clone_size: few
cdr3_aa: CASSHRYEQYF; cdr3_nt: TGTGCCAGCAGTCACAGATACGAGCAGTACTTC; cdr3_length: 11; j_call: TRBJ2-7; d_call: -; v_call: TRBV6-5; clone_size: -
cdr3_aa: CASSYTGTKNSQYF; cdr3_nt: TGTGCCAGCAGTTACACCGGGACAAAAAACTCGCAGTACTTC; cdr3_length: 14; j_call: TRBJ2-7; d_call: -; v_call: TRBV27; clone_size: -
cdr3_aa: CASSLVRTHSGELFF; cdr3_nt: TGTGCCAGCAGCTTAGTCCGAACCCACTCCGGGGAGCTGTTTTTT; cdr3_length: 15; j_call: TRBJ2-2; d_call: -; v_call: TRBV7-2; clone_size: -
cdr3_aa: CASRRLANTGELFF; cdr3_nt: TGTGCCAGCAGACGACTAGCGAACACCGGGGAGCTGTTTTTT; cdr3_length: 14; j_call: TRBJ2-2; d_call: -; v_call: TRBV6-1; clone_size: -
cdr3_aa: CASSVGQPYGYTF; cdr3_nt: TGTGCCAGCAGCGTAGGACAGCCTTATGGCTACACCTTC; cdr3_length: 13; j_call: TRBJ1-2; d_call: -; v_call: TRBV9; clone_size: -
cdr3_aa: CASSQGQGSYEQYF; cdr3_nt: TGCGCCAGCAGCCAAGGACAGGGTTCCTACGAGCAGTACTTC; cdr3_length: 14; j_call: TRBJ2-7; d_call: TRBD1; v_call: TRBV4-3; clone_size: medium-sized
cdr3_aa: CASGNQGNEQFF; cdr3_nt: TGCGCCAGCGGAAACCAGGGCAATGAGCAGTTCTTC; cdr3_length: 12; j_call: TRBJ2-1; d_call: -; v_call: TRBV5-1; clone_size: -
cdr3_aa: CASSEAWTGGQETQYF; cdr3_nt: TGTGCCAGCAGTGAAGCCTGGACAGGGGGCCAGGAGACCCAGTACTTC; cdr3_length: 16; j_call: TRBJ2-5; d_call: TRBD1; v_call: TRBV2; clone_size: -
cdr3_aa: CASSPPLGGGENYGYTF; cdr3_nt: TGTGCCAGCTCACCGCCCCTTGGAGGGGGCGAAAACTATGGCTACACCTTC; cdr3_length: 17; j_call: TRBJ1-2; d_call: TRBD1; v_call: TRBV18; clone_size: -
cdr3_aa: CGVGRGTEAFF; cdr3_nt: TGTGGAGTGGGGCGCGGGACTGAAGCTTTCTTT; cdr3_length: 11; j_call: TRBJ1-1; d_call: -; v_call: TRBV6-5; clone_size: -
cdr3_aa: CASSQERVRVYEQYF; cdr3_nt: TGCGCCAGCAGCCAAGAGAGGGTCAGAGTATACGAGCAGTACTTC; cdr3_length: 15; j_call: TRBJ2-7; d_call: -; v_call: TRBV4-3; clone_size: -
cdr3_aa: CASSLVDRDEQYF; cdr3_nt: TGTGCCAGCAGCTTAGTGGACCGTGACGAGCAGTACTTC; cdr3_length: 13; j_call: TRBJ2-7; d_call: -; v_call: TRBV7-9; clone_size: -
cdr3_aa: CASSLALNYEQYF; cdr3_nt: TGTGCCAGCAGCTTAGCCCTCAACTACGAGCAGTACTTC; cdr3_length: 13; j_call: TRBJ2-7; d_call: -; v_call: TRBV11-2; clone_size: -
cdr3_aa: CANKIWGQENSPLHF; cdr3_nt: TGTGCCAACAAAATTTGGGGACAGGAGAATTCACCCCTCCACTTT; cdr3_length: 15; j_call: TRBJ1-6; d_call: -; v_call: TRBV21-1; clone_size: once
cdr3_aa: CASSLSGGLWGEQFF; cdr3_nt: TGTGCCAGCAGCCTTAGCGGGGGGCTTTGGGGTGAGCAGTTCTTC; cdr3_length: 15; j_call: TRBJ2-1; d_call: TRBD2; v_call: TRBV7-2; clone_size: -
cdr3_aa: CASSGGTGGFNQPQHF; cdr3_nt: TGTGCCAGTAGTGGGGGGACAGGGGGCTTCAATCAGCCCCAGCATTTT; cdr3_length: 16; j_call: TRBJ1-5; d_call: TRBD1; v_call: TRBV19; clone_size: -
cdr3_aa: CASSVRADIYGYTF; cdr3_nt: TGTGCCAGCAGCGTTAGAGCGGACATATATGGCTACACCTTC; cdr3_length: 14; j_call: TRBJ1-2; d_call: -; v_call: TRBV27; clone_size: -
cdr3_aa: CARSTGGQEKLFF; cdr3_nt: TGTGCCCGGTCGACAGGGGGTCAAGAAAAACTGTTTTTT; cdr3_length: 13; j_call: TRBJ1-4; d_call: TRBD1; v_call: TRBV30; clone_size: -
cdr3_aa: CASSKTSRNHPYEQYF; cdr3_nt: TGTGCCAGCAGCAAAACTTCTCGGAACCATCCCTACGAGCAGTACTTC; cdr3_length: 16; j_call: TRBJ2-7; d_call: -; v_call: TRBV21-1; clone_size: -
cdr3_aa: CASSFGGETGQPQHF; cdr3_nt: TGTGCCAGCTCGTTCGGAGGGGAGACGGGTCAGCCCCAGCATTTT; cdr3_length: 15; j_call: TRBJ1-5; d_call: -; v_call: TRBV18; clone_size: -
cdr3_aa: CASSPTQTGGAFF; cdr3_nt: TGTGCCAGCAGCCCAACACAAACGGGCGGCGCTTTCTTT; cdr3_length: 13; j_call: TRBJ1-1; d_call: -; v_call: TRBV14; clone_size: few
cdr3_aa: CASSKAKQGLNTEAFF; cdr3_nt: TGTGCCAGCAGCAAAGCGAAACAGGGCTTGAACACTGAAGCTTTCTTT; cdr3_length: 16; j_call: TRBJ1-1; d_call: -; v_call: TRBV21-1; clone_size: -
cdr3_aa: CASSPYRGIGELFF; cdr3_nt: TGTGCCAGCAGCCCCTACAGGGGAATCGGGGAGCTGTTTTTT; cdr3_length: 14; j_call: TRBJ2-2; d_call: TRBD1; v_call: TRBV11-2; clone_size: -
cdr3_aa: CASSPTSGGTSQFF; cdr3_nt: TGTGCCAGCAGTCCGACTAGCGGGGGTACGTCGCAGTTCTTC; cdr3_length: 14; j_call: TRBJ2-1; d_call: TRBD2; v_call: TRBV6-5; clone_size: -
cdr3_aa: CASSWTRQGNSPLHF; cdr3_nt: TGTGCCAGCAGCTGGACGAGACAGGGTAATTCACCCCTCCACTTT; cdr3_length: 15; j_call: TRBJ1-6; d_call: TRBD1; v_call: TRBV6-5; clone_size: -
cdr3_aa: CASSFLRLYTF; cdr3_nt: TGTGCCAGCAGCTTTTTACGGCTCTACACCTTC; cdr3_length: 11; j_call: TRBJ1-2; d_call: -; v_call: TRBV5-6; clone_size: -
cdr3_aa: CASSKEAGVNTEAFF; cdr3_nt: TGTGCCAGCAGCAAGGAAGCAGGTGTTAACACTGAAGCTTTCTTT; cdr3_length: 15; j_call: TRBJ1-1; d_call: -; v_call: TRBV4-2; clone_size: -
cdr3_aa: CASSPYAALYNEQFF; cdr3_nt: TGTGCCAGCAGTCCGTACGCGGCCCTGTACAATGAGCAGTTCTTC; cdr3_length: 15; j_call: TRBJ2-1; d_call: -; v_call: TRBV6-4; clone_size: -
cdr3_aa: CASISYNEQFF; cdr3_nt: TGTGCCAGCATCAGTTACAATGAGCAGTTCTTC; cdr3_length: 11; j_call: TRBJ2-1; d_call: -; v_call: TRBV6-5; clone_size: -
cdr3_aa: CASSHGLAGVSYNEQFF; cdr3_nt: TGTGCCAGCAGCCACGGACTAGCGGGAGTCTCCTACAATGAGCAGTTCTTC; cdr3_length: 17; j_call: TRBJ2-1; d_call: TRBD2; v_call: TRBV11-2; clone_size: few
cdr3_aa: CASSFVDSFGGGRRNEQFF; cdr3_nt: TGCGCCAGCAGCTTCGTTGATTCCTTCGGGGGAGGGCGAAGGAATGAGCAGTTCTTC; cdr3_length: 19; j_call: TRBJ2-1; d_call: TRBD2; v_call: TRBV5-1; clone_size: -
cdr3_aa: CASIGVATQHEQFF; cdr3_nt: TGTGCCAGCATCGGGGTGGCTACCCAACATGAGCAGTTCTTC; cdr3_length: 14; j_call: TRBJ2-1; d_call: -; v_call: TRBV6-6; clone_size: -
cdr3_aa: CASSLVGAGAGADTQYF; cdr3_nt: TGCGCCAGCAGCTTGGTTGGGGCGGGGGCCGGGGCAGATACGCAGTATTTT; cdr3_length: 17; j_call: TRBJ2-3; d_call: -; v_call: TRBV5-1; clone_size: -
cdr3_aa: CASSNGLAGGTYYEQYF; cdr3_nt: TGTGCCAGTAGTAACGGACTAGCGGGGGGAACCTACTACGAGCAGTACTTC; cdr3_length: 17; j_call: TRBJ2-7; d_call: TRBD2; v_call: TRBV19; clone_size: -
cdr3_aa: CASTEDWRGSYTF; cdr3_nt: TGTGCCAGCACTGAAGACTGGCGAGGGAGCTACACCTTC; cdr3_length: 13; j_call: TRBJ1-2; d_call: -; v_call: TRBV6-1; clone_size: -
cdr3_aa: CASSLGGQSYGYTF; cdr3_nt: TGTGCCAGCAGCTTAGGGGGCCAGAGCTATGGCTACACCTTC; cdr3_length: 14; j_call: TRBJ1-2; d_call: -; v_call: TRBV7-8; clone_size: -
cdr3_aa: CASLLRGRAAEQYF; cdr3_nt: TGTGCCAGCTTGTTACGTGGCAGGGCAGCCGAGCAGTACTTC; cdr3_length: 14; j_call: TRBJ2-7; d_call: -; v_call: TRBV6-5; clone_size: -
cdr3_aa: CASSQVERGYTF; cdr3_nt: TGTGCCAGCAGCCAAGTTGAAAGGGGCTACACCTTC; cdr3_length: 12; j_call: TRBJ1-2; d_call: -; v_call: TRBV4-2; clone_size: few
cdr3_aa: CASSGPGLANEQYF; cdr3_nt: TGTGCCAGCAGTGGCCCGGGACTAGCGAATGAGCAGTACTTC; cdr3_length: 14; j_call: TRBJ2-7; d_call: TRBD2; v_call: TRBV2; clone_size: few
cdr3_aa: CAIVSDRVASGANVLTF; cdr3_nt: TGTGCCATCGTCAGCGACAGAGTTGCCTCTGGGGCCAACGTCCTGACTTTC; cdr3_length: 17; j_call: TRBJ2-6; d_call: -; v_call: TRBV10-3; clone_size: -
cdr3_aa: CASSSPGQGAPGELFF; cdr3_nt: TGTGCCAGCAGCTCCCCCGGACAGGGGGCGCCCGGGGAGCTGTTTTTT; cdr3_length: 16; j_call: TRBJ2-2; d_call: TRBD1; v_call: TRBV7-2; clone_size: once